This TCR beta chain came from a study of T cells in Graves' hyperthyroidism and ophthalmopathy. Amplification targeted TCR beta CDR3 regions from RNA transcripts. The study used the HTBI primer set for a first-round RT-PCR of the TCR CDR3. TCRdb fed the multiplex PCR reads into MiXCR, producing one record per CDR3 protein. This sample carries hundreds of thousands of distinct CDR3 sequences, 35% to 45% of them seen once, and the ten largest clones take approximately 8.7%. The sample holds many counts of this clonotype. The CDR3 is made up of 12 amino acids. V lost 7 bases and J 2 bases, leaving 11 bases between the germline ends. From germline, CDR1 is SQVTM and CDR2 ANQGSEA.

The gene calls are TRBV29-1 and TRBJ1-1; perhaps TRBD1 as D (5 bases). Sequencing was done on a sample of blood. The source is a young man with Graves' hyperthyroidism. The CDR3 protein is CSARTRNTEAFF. Written as DNA, the CDR3 is TGCAGCGCCAGGACACGCAACACTGAAGCTTTCTTT.